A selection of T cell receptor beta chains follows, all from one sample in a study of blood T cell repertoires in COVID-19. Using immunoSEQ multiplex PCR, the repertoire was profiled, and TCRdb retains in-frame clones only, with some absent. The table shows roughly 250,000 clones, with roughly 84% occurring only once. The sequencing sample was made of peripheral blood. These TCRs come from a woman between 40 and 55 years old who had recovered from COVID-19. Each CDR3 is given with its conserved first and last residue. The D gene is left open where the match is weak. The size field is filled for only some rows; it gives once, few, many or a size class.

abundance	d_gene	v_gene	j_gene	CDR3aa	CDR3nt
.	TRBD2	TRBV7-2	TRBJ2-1	CASSQAGGYNEQFF	TGTGCCAGCAGCCAGGCGGGGGGCTACAATGAGCAGTTCTTC
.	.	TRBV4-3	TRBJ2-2	CASSQGSFQQTGELFF	TGCGCCAGCAGCCAAGGGAGCTTCCAGCAAACCGGGGAGCTGTTTTTT
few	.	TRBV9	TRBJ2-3	CASSVSRETRRDTQYF	TGTGCCAGCAGCGTATCCCGAGAGACTCGTAGAGATACGCAGTATTTT
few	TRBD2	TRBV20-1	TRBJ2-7	CSPRAGAGGYEQYF	TGCAGTCCTCGTGCGGGAGCGGGAGGGTACGAGCAGTACTTC
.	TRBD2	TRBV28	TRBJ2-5	CASSFGLAGPQETQYF	TGTGCCAGCAGTTTTGGGCTAGCGGGCCCCCAAGAGACCCAGTACTTC
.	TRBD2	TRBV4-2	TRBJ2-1	CASSLPGLAGESYDEQFF	TGTGCCAGCAGCCTCCCGGGACTAGCGGGAGAAAGTTATGATGAGCAGTTCTTC
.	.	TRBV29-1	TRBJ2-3	CSVVQGTDTQYF	TGCAGCGTTGTTCAGGGCACAGATACGCAGTATTTT
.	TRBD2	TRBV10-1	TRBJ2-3	CASSEGPGLAESTDTQYF	TGCGCCAGCAGTGAGGGCCCGGGACTAGCGGAGAGCACAGATACGCAGTATTTT
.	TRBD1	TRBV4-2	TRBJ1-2	CASSQVAGQGGNYGYTF	TGTGCCAGCAGCCAAGTCGCCGGACAGGGAGGGAACTATGGCTACACCTTC
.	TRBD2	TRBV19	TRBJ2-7	CASSIAAGESYEQYF	TGTGCCAGTAGTATTGCAGCGGGGGAGTCCTACGAGCAGTACTTC
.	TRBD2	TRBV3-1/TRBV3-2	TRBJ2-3	CASSQSSGLAGRTDTQYF	TGTGCCAGCAGCCAATCCTCGGGACTAGCGGGACGCACAGATACGCAGTATTTT
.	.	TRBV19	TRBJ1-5	CASSISQGSQPQHF	TGTGCCAGTAGTATCAGTCAGGGAAGTCAGCCCCAGCATTTT
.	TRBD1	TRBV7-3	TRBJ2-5	CASSYRGQETQYF	TGTGCCAGCAGCTACAGGGGGCAAGAGACCCAGTACTTC
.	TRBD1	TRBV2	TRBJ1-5	CASSRDSRNQPQHF	TGTGCCAGCAGTCGGGACAGCCGCAATCAGCCCCAGCATTTT
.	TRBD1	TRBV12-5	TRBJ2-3	CASGLVLGDRGLAQYF	TGTGCTAGTGGTTTGGTACTAGGGGACAGGGGCCTGGCGCAGTATTTT
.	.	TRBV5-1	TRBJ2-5	CASSLGHGETQYF	TGCGCCAGCAGCTTGGGGCATGGAGAGACCCAGTACTTC
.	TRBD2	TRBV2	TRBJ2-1	CASRDAPGLAEYNEQFF	TGTGCCAGCAGAGATGCACCCGGACTAGCGGAGTACAATGAGCAGTTCTTC
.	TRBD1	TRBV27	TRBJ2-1	CASSVTAGTGHNEQFF	TGTGCCAGCAGTGTAACCGCCGGGACAGGGCACAATGAGCAGTTCTTC
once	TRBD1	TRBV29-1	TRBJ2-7	CSVEATGTARYEQYF	TGCAGCGTTGAGGCGACAGGGACCGCCCGTTACGAGCAGTACTTC
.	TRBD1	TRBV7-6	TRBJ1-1	CASSPSRGRQLHTEAFF	TGTGCCAGCAGCCCAAGCAGGGGGCGCCAACTTCACACTGAAGCTTTCTTT
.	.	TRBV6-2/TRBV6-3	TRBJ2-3	CASSYDQVPTGPISTDTQYF	TGTGCCAGCAGTTACGACCAGGTGCCCACCGGCCCTATCAGCACAGATACGCAGTATTTT
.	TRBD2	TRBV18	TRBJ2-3	CASSPPGAGGPTDTQYF	TGTGCCAGCTCACCGCCGGGAGCGGGGGGGCCAACAGATACGCAGTATTTT
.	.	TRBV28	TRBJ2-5	CASSPQGRETQYF	TGTGCCAGCAGCCCACAGGGGAGGGAGACCCAGTACTTC
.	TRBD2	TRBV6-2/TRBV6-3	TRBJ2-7	CASSYEGGPYEQYF	TGTGCCAGCAGTTACGAGGGAGGGCCCTACGAGCAGTACTTC
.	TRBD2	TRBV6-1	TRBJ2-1	CASSEQSGNNNEQFF	TGTGCCAGCAGTGAACAAAGCGGGAACAACAATGAGCAGTTCTTC
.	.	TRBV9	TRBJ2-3	CASSPTPSADTQYF	TGTGCCAGCAGCCCCACCCCGTCGGCAGATACGCAGTATTTT
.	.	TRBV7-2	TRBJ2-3	CASSLAVGGGTSTDTQYF	TGTGCCAGCAGCTTAGCGGTAGGGGGGGGTACTAGCACAGATACGCAGTATTTT
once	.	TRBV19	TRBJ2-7	CASEGPSGYEQYF	TGTGCCAGTGAGGGCCCCAGCGGATACGAGCAGTACTTC
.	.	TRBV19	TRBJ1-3	CASSAQFSGNTIYF	TGTGCCAGTAGTGCACAATTCTCTGGAAACACCATATATTTT
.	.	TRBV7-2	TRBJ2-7	CASSLTPGWSSYEQYF	TGTGCCAGCAGCTTAACCCCAGGGTGGTCCTCATACGAGCAGTACTTC
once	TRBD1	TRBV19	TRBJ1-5	CASSNRRGNQPQHF	TGTGCCAGTAGTAATCGCAGGGGGAATCAGCCCCAGCATTTT
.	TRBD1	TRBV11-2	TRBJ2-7	CASSIRRQGGRGEQYF	TGTGCCAGCAGCATAAGAAGACAGGGCGGAAGAGGCGAGCAGTACTTC
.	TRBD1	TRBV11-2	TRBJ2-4	CASSLEIGQGGNIQYF	TGTGCCAGCAGCTTAGAGATCGGACAGGGTGGAAACATTCAGTACTTC
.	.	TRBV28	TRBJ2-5	CASRRDRRQETQYF	TGTGCCAGCAGGCGGGACAGACGCCAAGAGACCCAGTACTTC
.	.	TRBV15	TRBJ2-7	CATSRDATGHISYEQYF	TGTGCCACCAGCAGAGATGCGACAGGTCACATCTCCTACGAGCAGTACTTC
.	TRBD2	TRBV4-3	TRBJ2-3	CASSLLGTSGGNTQYF	TGCGCCAGCAGCCTACTAGGGACTAGCGGGGGGAATACGCAGTATTTT
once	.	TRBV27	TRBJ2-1	CASTKGGGPRNEQFF	TGTGCCAGCACTAAAGGGGGGGGCCCCCGGAATGAGCAGTTCTTC
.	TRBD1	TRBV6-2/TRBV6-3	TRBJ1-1	CASSSWTGGKMNTEAFF	TGTGCCAGCAGCAGTTGGACAGGGGGGAAAATGAACACTGAAGCTTTCTTT
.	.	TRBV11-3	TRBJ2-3	CASSLQATGSDTQYF	TGTGCCAGCAGCCTACAAGCGACAGGATCGGATACGCAGTATTTT
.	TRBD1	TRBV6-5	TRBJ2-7	CASRRDRVNEQYF	TGTGCCAGCCGCCGGGACAGGGTAAACGAGCAGTACTTC
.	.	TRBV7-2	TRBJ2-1	CASSMGGGLANEQFF	TGTGCCAGCTCAATGGGAGGGGGGCTCGCCAATGAGCAGTTCTTC
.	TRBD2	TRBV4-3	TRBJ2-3	CASSERLAELGDTQYF	TGCGCCAGCAGCGAGCGACTAGCGGAGCTCGGGGATACGCAGTATTTT
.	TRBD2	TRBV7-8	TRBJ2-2	CASSPHLLAGGQIGRGGELFF	TGTGCCAGCAGCCCGCACTTACTAGCGGGGGGCCAGATCGGTCGTGGCGGGGAGCTGTTTTTT